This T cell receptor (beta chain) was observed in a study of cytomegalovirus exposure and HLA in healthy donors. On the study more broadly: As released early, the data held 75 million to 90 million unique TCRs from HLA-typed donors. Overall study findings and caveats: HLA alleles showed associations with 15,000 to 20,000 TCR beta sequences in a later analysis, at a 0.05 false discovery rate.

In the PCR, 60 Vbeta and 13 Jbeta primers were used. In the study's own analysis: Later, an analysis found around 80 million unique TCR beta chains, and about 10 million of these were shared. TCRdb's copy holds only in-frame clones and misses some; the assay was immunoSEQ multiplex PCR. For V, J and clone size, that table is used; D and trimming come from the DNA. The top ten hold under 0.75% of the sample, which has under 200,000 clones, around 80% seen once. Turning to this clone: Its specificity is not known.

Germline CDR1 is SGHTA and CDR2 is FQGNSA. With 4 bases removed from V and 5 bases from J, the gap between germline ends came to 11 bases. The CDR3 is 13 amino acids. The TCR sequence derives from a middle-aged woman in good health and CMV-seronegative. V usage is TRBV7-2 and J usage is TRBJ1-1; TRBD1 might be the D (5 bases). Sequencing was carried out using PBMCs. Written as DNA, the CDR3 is TGTGCCAGCAGCTCCGGCGGGGGGACTGAAGCTTTCTTT. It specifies CASSSGGGTEAFF.